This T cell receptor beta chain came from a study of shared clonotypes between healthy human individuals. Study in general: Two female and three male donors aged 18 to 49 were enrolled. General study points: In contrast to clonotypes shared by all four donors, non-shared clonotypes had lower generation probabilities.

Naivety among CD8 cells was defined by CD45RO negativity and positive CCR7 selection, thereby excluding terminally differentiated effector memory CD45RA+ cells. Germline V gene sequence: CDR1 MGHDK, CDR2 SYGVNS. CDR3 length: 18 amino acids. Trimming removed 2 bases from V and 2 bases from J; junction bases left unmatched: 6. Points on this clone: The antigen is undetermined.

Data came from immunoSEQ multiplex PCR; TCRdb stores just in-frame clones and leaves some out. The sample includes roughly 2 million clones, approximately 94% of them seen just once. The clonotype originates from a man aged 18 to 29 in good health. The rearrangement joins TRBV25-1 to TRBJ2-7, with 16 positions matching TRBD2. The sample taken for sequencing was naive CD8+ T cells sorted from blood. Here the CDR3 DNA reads TGTGCCAGCAGTGAAAGGGGACTAGCGGGAGGGCAGGCCTACGAGCAGTACTTC. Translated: CASSERGLAGGQAYEQYF.